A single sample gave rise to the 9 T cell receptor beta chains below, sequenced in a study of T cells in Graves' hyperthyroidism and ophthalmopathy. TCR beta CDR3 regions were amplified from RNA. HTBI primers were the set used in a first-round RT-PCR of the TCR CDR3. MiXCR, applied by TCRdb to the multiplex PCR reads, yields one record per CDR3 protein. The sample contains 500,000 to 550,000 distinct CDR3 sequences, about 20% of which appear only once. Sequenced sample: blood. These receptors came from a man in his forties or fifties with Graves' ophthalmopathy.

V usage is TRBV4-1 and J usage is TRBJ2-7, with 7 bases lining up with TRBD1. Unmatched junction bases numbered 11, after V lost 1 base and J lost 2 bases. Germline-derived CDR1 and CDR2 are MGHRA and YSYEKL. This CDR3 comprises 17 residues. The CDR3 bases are TGCGCCAGCAGCCAAGCTATACAGGGGCTAGTGACCTACGAGCAGTACTTC. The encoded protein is CASSQAIQGLVTYEQYF.

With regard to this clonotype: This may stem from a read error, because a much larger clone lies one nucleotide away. This CDR3 reads CASSAGRWDTARGEQFF. CDR3 coding DNA: TGTGCCAGCAGCGCAGGCAGGTGGGACACCGCTAGGGGAGAGCAGTTCTTC. This chain uses TRBV7-8 with TRBJ2-1; D is possibly TRBD1 (6 bases). V lost 5 bases to trimming and J lost 10 bases, with 27 bases between them. Germline values: CDR1 SGHVS, CDR2 FQNEAQ. The length of the CDR3 is 17 residues. Filled out from reference TRBV7-8 and TRBJ2-1, the complete variable domain reads GAGVSQSPRYKVAKRGQDVALRCDPISGHVSLFWYQQALGQGPEFLTYFQNEAQLDKSGLPSDRFFAERPEGSVSTLKIQRTQQEDSAVYLCASSAGRWDTARGEQFFGPGTRLTVL.

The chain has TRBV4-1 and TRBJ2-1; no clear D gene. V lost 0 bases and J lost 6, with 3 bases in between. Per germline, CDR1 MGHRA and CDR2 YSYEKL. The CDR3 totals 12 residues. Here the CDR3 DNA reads TGCGCCAGCAGCCAAGATGTCAATGAGCAGTTCTTC. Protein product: CASSQDVNEQFF.

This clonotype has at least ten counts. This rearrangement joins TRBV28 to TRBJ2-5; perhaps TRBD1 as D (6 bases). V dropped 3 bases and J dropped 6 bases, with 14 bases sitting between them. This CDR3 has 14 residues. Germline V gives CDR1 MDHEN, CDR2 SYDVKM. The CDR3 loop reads CASSFQGKVKTQYF. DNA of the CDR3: TGTGCCAGCAGTTTCCAGGGGAAAGTGAAGACCCAGTACTTC.

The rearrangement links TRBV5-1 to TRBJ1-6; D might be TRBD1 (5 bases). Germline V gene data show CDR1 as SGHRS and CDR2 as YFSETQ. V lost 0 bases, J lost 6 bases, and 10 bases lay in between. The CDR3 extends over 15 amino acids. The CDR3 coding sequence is TGCGCCAGCAGCTTGGTAGGGGACCCTAATTCACCCCTCCACTTT. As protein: CASSLVGDPNSPLHF.

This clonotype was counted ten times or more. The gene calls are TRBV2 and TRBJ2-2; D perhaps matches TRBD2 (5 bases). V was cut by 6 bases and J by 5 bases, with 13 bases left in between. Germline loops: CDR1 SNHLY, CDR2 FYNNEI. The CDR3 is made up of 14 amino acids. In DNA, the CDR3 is TGTGCCAGCAGGCCCGATCCGGGGACCGGGGAGCTGTTTTTT. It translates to CASRPDPGTGELFF.

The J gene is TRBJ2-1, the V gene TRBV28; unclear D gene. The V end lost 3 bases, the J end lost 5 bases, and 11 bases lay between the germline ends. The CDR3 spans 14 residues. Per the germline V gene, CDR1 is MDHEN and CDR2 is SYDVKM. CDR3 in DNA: TGTGCCAGCAGTTTCTCGGCTACTCACAATGAGCAGTTCTTC. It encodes CASSFSATHNEQFF.

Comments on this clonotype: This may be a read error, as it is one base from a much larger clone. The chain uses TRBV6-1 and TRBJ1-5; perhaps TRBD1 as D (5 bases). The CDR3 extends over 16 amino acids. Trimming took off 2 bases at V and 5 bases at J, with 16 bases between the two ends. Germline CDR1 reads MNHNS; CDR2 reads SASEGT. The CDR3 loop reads CASSEHGRSGDQPQHF. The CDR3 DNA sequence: TGTGCCAGCAGTGAACACGGCAGGTCGGGGGATCAGCCCCAGCATTTT.

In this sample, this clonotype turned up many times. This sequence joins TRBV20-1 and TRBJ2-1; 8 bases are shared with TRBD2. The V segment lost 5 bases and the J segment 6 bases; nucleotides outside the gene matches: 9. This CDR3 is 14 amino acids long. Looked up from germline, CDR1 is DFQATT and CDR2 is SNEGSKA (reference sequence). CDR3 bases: TGCAGTGCTCCCTTAGCGGGACCTACCAATGAGCAGTTCTTC. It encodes CSAPLAGPTNEQFF.